Listed below are T cell receptor beta chains from one sample, sequenced in a study of T-cell memory formation after mild COVID-19. TCRdb itself ran the 5' RACE reads through MiXCR, one entry per CDR3 protein. In the table there are 190,000 or so distinct CDR3 sequences, roughly a fifth of which are singletons. The sample taken for sequencing was PBMCs or a T cell subset sorted from them (not recorded which). The source is an adult woman who had mild COVID-19 (a few samples of this study predate the infection). Cell type and time point are not known. The CDR3 runs from the conserved cysteine through the conserved F or W. A D gene is named only where the DNA matches it firmly. Expanded clones are given a class, and other clones once, few, many or no size at all.

J	size	V	D	DNA	CDR3
TRBJ2-2	NA	TRBV24-1	NA	TGTGCCACCAGTGACCGGACTACACAAAACACCGGGGAGCTGTTTTTT	CATSDRTTQNTGELFF
TRBJ2-3	NA	TRBV5-1	NA	TGCGCCAGCAGCTTGGCTAGTAACGCAGATACGCAGTATTTT	CASSLASNADTQYF
TRBJ2-2	NA	TRBV4-1	NA	TGCGCCAGCAGCCTTCATAGTTCTGTCGGGGAGCTGTTTTTT	CASSLHSSVGELFF
TRBJ2-2	few	TRBV6-4	NA	TGTGCCAGCATGGGCAACAGGGAGCTGTTTTTT	CASMGNRELFF
TRBJ2-7	NA	TRBV9	NA	TGTGCCAGCAGCGTAGGAGACAGAACCCAAAAGGACGAGCAGTACTTC	CASSVGDRTQKDEQYF
TRBJ1-1	NA	TRBV15	NA	TGTGCCACCAGCAGAGAACGAAGCCCCGGGAACACTGAAGCTTTCTTT	CATSRERSPGNTEAFF
TRBJ2-7	NA	TRBV20-1	NA	TGCAGTGCTAGAGATGGTCTTTCCTACGAGCAGTACTTC	CSARDGLSYEQYF
TRBJ1-1	NA	TRBV5-5	TRBD1	TGTGCCAGCAGTTGGGACAGGGTTCGAGCTTTCTTT	CASSWDRVRAFF
TRBJ2-2	NA	TRBV5-1	TRBD2	TGCGCCAGCAGCCAGGGACTAGCGGGGCCGAACACCGGGGAGCTGTTTTTT	CASSQGLAGPNTGELFF
TRBJ2-3	NA	TRBV7-3	TRBD2	TGTGCCAGCAGCATGGGACTAGCGGGATACACAGATACGCAGTATTTT	CASSMGLAGYTDTQYF
TRBJ1-1	NA	TRBV24-1	NA	TGTGCCATTACGGATGGGTACACTGAAGCTTTCTTT	CAITDGYTEAFF
TRBJ2-1	NA	TRBV4-1	NA	TGCGCCAGCAGCCACCCAGAAACTAGTTACAATGAGCAGTTCTTC	CASSHPETSYNEQFF
TRBJ1-1	NA	TRBV7-9	NA	TGTGCCAGCAGCTCAGAGTACACTGAAGCTTTCTTT	CASSSEYTEAFF
TRBJ2-7	NA	TRBV20-1	TRBD1	TGCAGTGCCCCTCAGAGGGACAGGGGCTACGAGCAGTACTTC	CSAPQRDRGYEQYF
TRBJ1-2	few	TRBV20-1	NA	TGCAGTGCTAGGGACGAGGGAGAGTCCTATGGCTACACCTTC	CSARDEGESYGYTF
TRBJ2-3	few	TRBV19	NA	TGTGCCAGTAGTATAGGCGGCGTAGGCGCGACAGATACGCAGTATTTT	CASSIGGVGATDTQYF
TRBJ2-5	NA	TRBV5-1	NA	TGCGCCAGCAGCTTGGTGGCTATCCAAGAGACCCAGTACTTC	CASSLVAIQETQYF
TRBJ2-7	NA	TRBV27	NA	TGTGCCAGCAGCCCCGCCGGGAGTGGATACGAGCAGTACTTC	CASSPAGSGYEQYF
TRBJ2-1	few	TRBV4-1	NA	TGCGCCAGCAGCCCCCGACGGGGAGCTCCCTACAATGAGCAGTTCTTC	CASSPRRGAPYNEQFF
TRBJ2-1	few	TRBV4-3	NA	TGCGCCAGCAGCCAAGAGGGCAGGCCATCGAACAATGAGCAGTTCTTC	CASSQEGRPSNNEQFF
TRBJ2-7	many	TRBV9	TRBD2	TGTGCCAGTGCCTTTAGCGGGAGCTCCTACGAGCAGTACTTC	CASAFSGSSYEQYF
TRBJ2-7	few	TRBV2	NA	TGTGCCAGCAGTGAAGCCATGAGGTGGCAGTACTTC	CASSEAMRWQYF
TRBJ2-1	NA	TRBV29-1	NA	TGCAGCGTTGAATGGGGGGCTGGGTACAATGAGCAGTTCTTC	CSVEWGAGYNEQFF
TRBJ2-4	NA	TRBV5-1	NA	TGCGCCAGCAACTCCGGGAGTAGCCGAGAAAACATTCAGTACTTC	CASNSGSSRENIQYF
TRBJ1-5	few	TRBV7-3	NA	TGTGCCAGCAGCAGTGAGATCGATCAGCCCCAGCATTTT	CASSSEIDQPQHF
TRBJ1-1	NA	TRBV29-1	NA	TGCAGCGTTGATGTGGGGGACACTGAAGCTTTCTTT	CSVDVGDTEAFF
TRBJ1-4	few	TRBV19	TRBD1	TGTGCCAGTAGTATAATGGGCGGGACAGGGCGTGAAAAACTGTTTTTT	CASSIMGGTGREKLFF
TRBJ2-1	few	TRBV3-1	TRBD2	TGTGCCAGCAGCCAAGATAGACTAGCGGTATACAATGAGCAGTTCTTC	CASSQDRLAVYNEQFF
TRBJ2-3	NA	TRBV5-4	NA	TGTGCCAGCAGCTTGGGGGCTAGTTCTACAGATACGCAGTATTTT	CASSLGASSTDTQYF
TRBJ2-1	few	TRBV12-3/TRBV12-4	NA	TGTGCCAGCAGTTCGACCCCATTCCATGAGCAGTTCTTC	CASSSTPFHEQFF
TRBJ1-2	NA	TRBV9	NA	TGTGCCAGCAGCGTAGCCTCCAGTAACTATGGCTACACCTTC	CASSVASSNYGYTF
TRBJ1-1	NA	TRBV6-1	NA	TGTGCCAGCAGCTGGGTGCTGGGCACTGAAGCTTTCTTT	CASSWVLGTEAFF
TRBJ1-2	few	TRBV5-1	NA	TGCGCCAGCAGCTTGGATATGGCAGACTATGGCTACACCTTC	CASSLDMADYGYTF
TRBJ2-7	NA	TRBV20-1	TRBD2	TGCAGTGCTAGAGATCTTCGCGGGAGGGCCTACGAGCAGTACTTC	CSARDLRGRAYEQYF
TRBJ1-1	many	TRBV5-1	TRBD1	TGCGCCAGCAGCACCGGGACAGGGGGGAACACTGAAGCTTTCTTT	CASSTGTGGNTEAFF
TRBJ1-1	NA	TRBV7-9	NA	TGTGCCAGCAGCTCCCCGGGGGAGGGCCACACTGAAGCTTTCTTT	CASSSPGEGHTEAFF
TRBJ2-5	NA	TRBV13	TRBD1	TGTGCCAGCAGCTTCTCGGGACAGGGGAAAGAGACCCAGTACTTC	CASSFSGQGKETQYF
TRBJ2-2	few	TRBV5-1	TRBD1	TGCGCCAGCAGCTTGAACAGGGGGCAAGCCGGGGAGCTGTTTTTT	CASSLNRGQAGELFF
TRBJ2-7	few	TRBV7-9	TRBD2	TGTGCCAGCAGCTTAAGGACTAGCGACTCCTACGAGCAGTACTTC	CASSLRTSDSYEQYF
TRBJ2-1	NA	TRBV12-3/TRBV12-4	NA	TGTGCCAGCAGTACACGGACAGACTTTCCTCCCTACAATGAGCAGTTCTTC	CASSTRTDFPPYNEQFF
TRBJ2-1	few	TRBV4-1	NA	TGCGCCAGCAGCCAAGACGGAACCGGAGCCCGCAGCTCCTACAATGAGCAGTTCTTC	CASSQDGTGARSSYNEQFF
TRBJ2-7	NA	TRBV2	NA	TGTGCCAGCAGTGAAACTGGGACCTACGAGCAGTACTTC	CASSETGTYEQYF
TRBJ2-7	NA	TRBV6-5	TRBD2	TGTGCCAGCAGGCTAGGACTAGCTTACGAGCAGTACTTC	CASRLGLAYEQYF
TRBJ2-1	NA	TRBV5-1	TRBD2	TGCGCCAGCAGCTGGCCGGGAGGCAATGAGCAGTTCTTC	CASSWPGGNEQFF
TRBJ1-1	few	TRBV30	NA	TGTGCCTGGTACGGGGGATATGGGCAGGGAAGGACTGAAGCTTTCTTT	CAWYGGYGQGRTEAFF
TRBJ1-5	few	TRBV6-6	NA	TGTGCCAGCAGTTACCCAGGTCAGGGAGGCCAGCCCCAGCATTTT	CASSYPGQGGQPQHF
TRBJ2-6	few	TRBV7-9	NA	TGTGCCAGCAGCTTTAACCCCGTCCTGACTTTC	CASSFNPVLTF
TRBJ1-2	once	TRBV6-5	NA	TGTGCCAGCAGTTACGCACCGGACTATGGCTACACCTTC	CASSYAPDYGYTF
TRBJ1-1	NA	TRBV30	NA	TGTGCCTGGGAGGACAGTAACACTGAAGCTTTCTTT	CAWEDSNTEAFF